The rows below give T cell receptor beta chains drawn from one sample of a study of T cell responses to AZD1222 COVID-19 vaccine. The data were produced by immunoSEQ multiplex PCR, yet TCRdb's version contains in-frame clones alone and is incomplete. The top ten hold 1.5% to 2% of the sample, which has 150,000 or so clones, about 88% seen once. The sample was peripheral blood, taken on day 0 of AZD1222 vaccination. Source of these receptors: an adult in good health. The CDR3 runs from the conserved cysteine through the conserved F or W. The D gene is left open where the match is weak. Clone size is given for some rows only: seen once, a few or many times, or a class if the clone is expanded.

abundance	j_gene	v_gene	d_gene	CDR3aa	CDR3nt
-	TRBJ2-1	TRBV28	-	CASSLWRAGARNEQFF	TGTGCCAGCAGTTTATGGAGGGCCGGGGCGAGGAATGAGCAGTTCTTC
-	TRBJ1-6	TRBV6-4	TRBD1	CASSRDSGSPLHF	TGTGCCAGCAGCCGGGACAGCGGTTCACCCCTCCACTTT
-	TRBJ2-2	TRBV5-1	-	CASSLGTATGELFF	TGCGCCAGCAGCTTGGGGACGGCGACCGGGGAGCTGTTTTTT
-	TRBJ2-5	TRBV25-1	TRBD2	CASSEGWLAGSGETQYF	TGTGCCAGCAGTGAGGGGTGGCTAGCGGGGTCTGGGGAGACCCAGTACTTC
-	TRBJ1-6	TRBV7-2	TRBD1	CASSSYPGQGNSPLHF	TGTGCCAGCAGCTCGTATCCGGGACAGGGGAACTCACCCCTCCACTTT
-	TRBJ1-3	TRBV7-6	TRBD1	CASSPKAGGGWRPGNTIYF	TGTGCCAGCAGCCCCAAGGCAGGGGGCGGATGGAGGCCTGGAAACACCATATATTTT
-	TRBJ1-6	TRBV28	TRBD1	CASSFRDSHHSPLHF	TGTGCCAGCAGTTTCCGGGACAGTCATCATTCACCCCTCCACTTT
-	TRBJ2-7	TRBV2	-	CASRAGSYEQYF	TGTGCCAGCAGGGCGGGGTCCTACGAGCAGTACTTC
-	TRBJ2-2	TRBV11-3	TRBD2	CASSSLAGGKTGELFF	TGTGCCAGCAGCTCATTAGCGGGGGGCAAGACCGGGGAGCTGTTTTTT
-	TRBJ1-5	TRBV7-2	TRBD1	CASSRDRNNQPQHF	TGTGCCAGCAGCCGGGACAGAAACAATCAGCCCCAGCATTTT
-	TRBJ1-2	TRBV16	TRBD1	CASSLGQNYGYTF	TGTGCCAGCAGCCTGGGACAGAACTATGGCTACACCTTC
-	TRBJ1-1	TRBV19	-	CASGRTDLFEAFF	TGTGCCAGCGGGCGGACCGACCTTTTTGAAGCTTTCTTT
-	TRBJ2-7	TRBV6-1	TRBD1	CASSVGGTGGWYEQYF	TGTGCCAGCAGTGTCGGCGGGACAGGGGGATGGTACGAGCAGTACTTC
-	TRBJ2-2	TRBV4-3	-	CASSLDILRDTGELFF	TGCGCCAGCAGCCTGGACATCCTAAGGGACACCGGGGAGCTGTTTTTT
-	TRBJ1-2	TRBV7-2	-	CASSTDAQATAGYTF	TGTGCCAGCAGCACGGACGCCCAGGCTACCGCTGGCTACACCTTC
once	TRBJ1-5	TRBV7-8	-	CASSGPDSNQPQHF	TGTGCCAGCAGTGGCCCGGATAGCAATCAGCCCCAGCATTTT
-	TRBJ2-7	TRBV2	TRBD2	CASSSGLAGGYEQYF	TGTGCCAGCAGTTCCGGACTAGCGGGAGGCTACGAGCAGTACTTC
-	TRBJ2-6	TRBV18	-	CASSPGSSGANVLTF	TGTGCCAGCTCACCAGGAAGCTCTGGGGCCAACGTCCTGACTTTC
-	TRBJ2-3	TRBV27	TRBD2	CASSRTSGGGDTQYF	TGTGCCAGCAGTCGGACTAGCGGGGGAGGGGATACGCAGTATTTT
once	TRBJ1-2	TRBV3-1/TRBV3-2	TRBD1	CASSQVVTGDSGYTF	TGTGCCAGCAGCCAAGTAGTTACAGGGGATAGCGGCTACACCTTC
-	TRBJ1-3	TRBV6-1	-	CASSEGLTGFSGNTIYF	TGTGCCAGCAGTGAAGGATTGACAGGTTTCTCTGGAAACACCATATATTTT
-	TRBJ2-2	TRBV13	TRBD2	CASSVQTSGVYTGELFF	TGTGCCAGCAGCGTTCAGACTAGCGGGGTCTACACCGGGGAGCTGTTTTTT
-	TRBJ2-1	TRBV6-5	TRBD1	CASSSSGTGGNEQFF	TGTGCCAGCAGTTCCTCCGGGACAGGGGGGAATGAGCAGTTCTTC
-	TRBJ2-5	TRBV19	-	CASSPGGGNLETQYF	TGTGCCAGTAGTCCCGGTGGGGGGAACTTGGAGACCCAGTACTTC
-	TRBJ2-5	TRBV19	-	CASGTVETQYF	TGTGCCAGTGGAACGGTAGAGACCCAGTACTTC
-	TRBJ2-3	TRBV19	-	CASSRWRGLTDTQYF	TGTGCCAGTAGTAGATGGCGGGGATTGACAGATACGCAGTATTTT
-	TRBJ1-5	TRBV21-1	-	CASSKGGGPDSNQPQHF	TGTGCCAGCAGCAAAGGCGGGGGACCAGATAGCAATCAGCCCCAGCATTTT
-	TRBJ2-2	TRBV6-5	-	CASRGSNTGELFF	TGTGCCAGCAGGGGGTCTAACACCGGGGAGCTGTTTTTT
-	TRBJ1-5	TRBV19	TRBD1	CASSISGQGGEPQHF	TGTGCCAGTAGTATATCGGGACAGGGAGGAGAGCCCCAGCATTTT
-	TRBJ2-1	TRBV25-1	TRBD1	CASSPTGVSNEQFF	TGTGCCAGCAGCCCGACAGGGGTGAGCAATGAGCAGTTCTTC
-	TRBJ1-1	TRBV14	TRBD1	CASSQRTGMNTEAFF	TGTGCCAGCAGCCAGAGGACAGGGATGAACACTGAAGCTTTCTTT
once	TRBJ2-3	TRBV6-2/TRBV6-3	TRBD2	CASSPLLGLAGESTDTQYF	TGTGCCAGCAGTCCCCTCTTGGGACTAGCGGGAGAAAGCACAGATACGCAGTATTTT
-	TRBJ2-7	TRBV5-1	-	CASSPGILPGAEQYF	TGCGCCAGCAGCCCGGGGATCCTACCAGGGGCCGAGCAGTACTTC
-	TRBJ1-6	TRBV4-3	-	CASSQDTVDNSPLHF	TGCGCCAGCAGCCAAGATACGGTCGATAATTCACCCCTCCACTTT
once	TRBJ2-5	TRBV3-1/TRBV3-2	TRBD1	CASSLGQGRAETQYF	TGTGCCAGCAGCCTCGGACAGGGGCGGGCAGAGACCCAGTACTTC
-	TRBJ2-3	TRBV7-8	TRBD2	CASSAMTSGSTDTQYF	TGTGCCAGCAGCGCAATGACTAGCGGTAGCACAGATACGCAGTATTTT
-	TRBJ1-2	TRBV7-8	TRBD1	CASSLDGTGGNYGYTF	TGTGCCAGCAGCTTAGATGGGACAGGGGGAAACTATGGCTACACCTTC
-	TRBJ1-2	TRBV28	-	CASSSPKGYGYTF	TGTGCCAGCAGCTCCCCGAAGGGCTATGGCTACACCTTC
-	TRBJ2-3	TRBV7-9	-	CASSLGPTSTDTQYF	TGTGCCAGCAGCTTAGGTCCCACTAGCACAGATACGCAGTATTTT
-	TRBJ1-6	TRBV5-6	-	CASSLVQAADSPLHF	TGTGCCAGCAGCTTGGTACAGGCGGCAGATTCACCCCTCCACTTT
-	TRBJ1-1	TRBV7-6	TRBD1	CASSHGTGTNTEAFF	TGTGCCAGCAGCCACGGGACAGGAACCAACACTGAAGCTTTCTTT
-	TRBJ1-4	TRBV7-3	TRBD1	CASSPTGVGGANEKLFF	TGTGCCAGCAGCCCGACAGGGGTCGGCGGAGCTAATGAAAAACTGTTTTTT
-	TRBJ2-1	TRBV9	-	CASSASGAHGNEQFF	TGTGCCAGCAGCGCCTCAGGGGCCCATGGGAATGAGCAGTTCTTC